The rows below give T cell receptor beta chains drawn from one sample of a study of blood T cell repertoires in COVID-19. Clones were read by immunoSEQ multiplex PCR, and TCRdb kept only the in-frame ones, dropping some. The sample contains roughly 110,000 clones, around 85% of which appear only once. The material sequenced was peripheral blood. The source is a woman between 55 and 75 years old with COVID-19, enrolled during active disease. Both conserved end residues are part of each CDR3. Fields, in order: clone size, D gene, J gene, V gene, CDR3 protein, CDR3 DNA. The D gene is left open where the match is weak. Rows give clone size only sometimes, using once, few, many, or a class for an expanded clone.

NA | NA | TRBJ2-5 | TRBV3-1/TRBV3-2 | CASSQVPGTAQYF | TGTGCCAGCAGCCAAGTCCCAGGAACGGCCCAGTACTTC
once | NA | TRBJ2-5 | TRBV6-1 | CASSEGGRIQETQYF | TGTGCCAGCAGTGAAGGTGGGAGGATCCAAGAGACCCAGTACTTC
NA | TRBD1 | TRBJ1-5 | TRBV4-1 | CASSQGAGQGASGQPQHF | TGCGCCAGCAGCCAGGGCGCGGGACAGGGGGCCAGTGGTCAGCCCCAGCATTTT
NA | NA | TRBJ2-1 | TRBV6-1 | CASSEVNEQFF | TGTGCCAGCAGTGAAGTAAATGAGCAGTTCTTC
NA | TRBD1 | TRBJ1-6 | TRBV5-1 | CASSTGTGGSPLHF | TGCGCCAGCAGCACCGGGACAGGCGGCTCACCCCTCCACTTT
NA | TRBD1 | TRBJ1-1 | TRBV6-4 | CASSQQTGDGTEAFF | TGTGCCAGCAGCCAGCAGACAGGGGACGGCACTGAAGCTTTCTTT
NA | TRBD2 | TRBJ2-1 | TRBV5-1 | CASSLTSGGDEQFF | TGCGCCAGCAGCTTGACTAGCGGGGGGGATGAGCAGTTCTTC
NA | TRBD2 | TRBJ2-3 | TRBV7-2 | CASTTRPPGLELTDTQYF | TGTGCCAGCACAACAAGACCCCCGGGACTAGAATTGACAGATACGCAGTATTTT
few | TRBD2 | TRBJ2-7 | TRBV6-4 | CASSGSGLAGDYEQYF | TGTGCCAGCAGTGGCTCGGGACTAGCGGGGGACTACGAGCAGTACTTC
NA | NA | TRBJ2-7 | TRBV5-1 | CASSYEGYEQYF | TGCGCCAGCAGTTATGAGGGCTACGAGCAGTACTTC
few | NA | TRBJ2-1 | TRBV15 | CATSRPRDSSSYNEQFF | TGTGCCACCAGCAGGCCCCGGGACTCAAGCTCCTACAATGAGCAGTTCTTC
NA | TRBD1 | TRBJ1-4 | TRBV10-3 | CAISLDRGSEKLFF | TGTGCCATCAGTTTAGACAGGGGGAGTGAAAAACTGTTTTTT
NA | TRBD1 | TRBJ1-1 | TRBV5-5 | CASSITGGAENTEAFF | TGTGCCAGCAGTATCACAGGGGGCGCAGAGAACACTGAAGCTTTCTTT
once | TRBD1 | TRBJ2-3 | TRBV18 | CASSPPRGQGAADTQYF | TGTGCCAGCTCACCACCGCGGGGACAGGGGGCCGCAGATACGCAGTATTTT
once | TRBD1 | TRBJ1-1 | TRBV4-1 | CASSQDPTTGTGGEAFF | TGCGCCAGCAGCCAAGACCCGACAACCGGGACAGGGGGCGAAGCTTTCTTT
NA | NA | TRBJ2-1 | TRBV5-6 | CASVQVDGNEQFF | TGTGCCAGCGTGCAGGTAGACGGCAATGAGCAGTTCTTC
NA | NA | TRBJ2-2 | TRBV24-1 | CATQTPGFTGELFF | TGTGCCACCCAAACCCCGGGGTTCACCGGGGAGCTGTTTTTT
few | NA | TRBJ1-1 | TRBV13 | CASSFPVTANTEAFF | TGTGCCAGCAGCTTTCCGGTGACAGCGAACACTGAAGCTTTCTTT
few | NA | TRBJ2-7 | TRBV5-6 | CASGRGRYEQYF | TGTGCCAGCGGCAGGGGTCGGTACGAGCAGTACTTC
NA | NA | TRBJ1-2 | TRBV5-6 | CASSTTGSSYGYTF | TGTGCCAGCAGCACCACAGGGAGCTCCTATGGCTACACCTTC
once | TRBD1 | TRBJ2-7 | TRBV23-1 | CASSRMDRELYEQYF | TGCGCCAGCAGCCGTATGGACAGGGAGCTCTACGAGCAGTACTTC
NA | TRBD1 | TRBJ2-7 | TRBV30 | CAWSVFSGTGGSYEQYF | TGTGCCTGGAGTGTATTCTCCGGGACAGGGGGCTCCTACGAGCAGTACTTC
NA | TRBD1 | TRBJ1-5 | TRBV18 | CASSLGQGNQPQHF | TGTGCCAGCTCACTGGGACAGGGAAATCAGCCCCAGCATTTT
NA | NA | TRBJ1-2 | TRBV10-3 | CAISGTESGYTF | TGTGCCATCAGTGGGACAGAGAGTGGCTACACCTTC
NA | TRBD2 | TRBJ2-3 | TRBV9 | CASSRSSGLTDTQYF | TGTGCCAGCAGTCGGTCTAGCGGCCTCACAGATACGCAGTATTTT
NA | NA | TRBJ1-1 | TRBV27 | CASSLAGAEAFF | TGTGCCAGCAGTTTAGCGGGGGCTGAAGCTTTCTTT
NA | NA | TRBJ2-7 | TRBV5-8 | CASSRTTYEQYF | TGTGCCAGCAGCCGAACCACTTACGAGCAGTACTTC